This T cell receptor beta chain was identified during a study of T cells after posttransplantation cyclophosphamide. Libraries were prepared by immunoSEQ multiplex PCR; TCRdb keeps only in-frame clonotypes and omits some of them. The table lists 920 or so clones, approximately 59% of them singletons. General study results and limits: Later post-transplant blood repertoires were often dominated by donor CD8+ memory clones.

Busulfan-fludarabine conditioning, marrow transplant, and cyclophosphamide on days +3 and +4 were administered. As to this clone: Its antigen is still unknown.

The sequenced sample was CD8+ T cells sorted from blood, obtained after allogeneic stem cell transplant with posttransplant cyclophosphamide. This TCR was sampled from a male patient aged 50 to 59 who received an allogeneic stem cell transplant from an unrelated donor, was CMV-positive, and had acute GVHD only. The graft donor may account for some of the T cells.

CDR3 region: CASSFVVDRGSYEQYF. CDR3 coding DNA: TGTGCCAGCAGCTTCGTTGTTGACAGGGGTAGCTACGAGCAGTACTTC. This sequence joins TRBV11-3 and TRBJ2-7; 8 nucleotides agree with TRBD1. With 3 bases clipped from V and 3 bases from J, the junction kept 10 bases outside the gene matches. The CDR3 spans 16 residues. The germline V gene encodes CDR1 SGHNT and CDR2 YENEEA.